One sample yielded the 7 T cell receptor beta chains listed below, sequenced in a study of blood T cell repertoires in COVID-19. TCRdb keeps only in-frame clones here, not all; method: immunoSEQ multiplex PCR. The repertoire includes 200,000 to 250,000 clones, around 90% of them detected once, and around 15% sits in the top ten. Input material: PBMCs or T cells enriched from blood (not recorded which). These receptors were obtained from a man aged 25 to 45 who had been exposed to COVID-19.

The V and J genes are TRBV5-1 and TRBJ1-2; D is uncertain. The germline V gene has CDR1 SGHRS and CDR2 YFSETQ. V lost 0 bases, J lost 4 bases, and 10 bases lay in between. The CDR3 has 14 residues. In nucleotides, the CDR3 is TGCGCCAGCAGCTTGGCGGCCGAGGGCTATGGCTACACCTTC. It codes for CASSLAAEGYGYTF.

The rearrangement links TRBV24-1 to TRBJ2-1, with D possibly TRBD2 on 7 matching bases. Germline V gene data show CDR1 as KGHDR and CDR2 as SFDVKD. The CDR3 runs 14 residues. V was cut by 9 bases and J by 5 bases, with 16 bases left in between. CDR3 sequence: CATQPGGNNNEQFF. The CDR3, as DNA: TGTGCCACCCAGCCGGGGGGCAACAACAATGAGCAGTTCTTC.

In this sample, this clone turned up once. The chain couples TRBV3-1 (or the pseudogene TRBV3-2) to TRBJ1-1; a weak D match, TRBD1 (6 bases). The length of the CDR3 is 15 residues. V lost 2 bases and J lost 6, with 16 bases in between. CDR1 and CDR2 (germline): LGHDT, YNNKEL (reference sequence). The DNA of the CDR3 is TGTGCCAGCAGCCAAATCGCGGGGGCTAAGGCTGAAGCTTTCTTT. Translating it yields CASSQIAGAKAEAFF.

The chain recombines TRBV27 with TRBJ1-2; D unresolved. Between the trimmed V and J ends, which lost 4 bases and 8 bases, there was a span of 20 bases. This CDR3 has 15 residues. Germline values: CDR1 MNHEY, CDR2 SMNVEV (reference sequence). Here the CDR3 reads CASSWNRSGREGYTF. Here the CDR3 DNA reads TGTGCCAGCAGTTGGAATCGATCGGGGAGGGAAGGCTACACCTTC.

V is TRBV7-9 and J is TRBJ1-2; the D gene is possibly TRBD1 (6 bases). This CDR3 is built from 13 residues. The V and J ends lost 11 bases and 5 bases respectively, with 18 bases between them. Germline V gene data show CDR1 as SEHNR and CDR2 as FQNEAQ (reference sequence). The CDR3 DNA sequence: TGTGCCTCCCTTAGGGTGGGGGCTTATGGCTACACCTTC. Encoded protein: CASLRVGAYGYTF.

For this clone: The same CDR3 arises from other DNA sequences in this sample as well. The chain couples TRBV4-1 to TRBJ1-2; possible D gene TRBD1, 6 bases. V dropped 0 bases and J dropped 2 bases, with 7 bases sitting between them. The CDR3 runs 14 residues. Germline assignment: CDR1 MGHRA and CDR2 YSYEKL. The chain's CDR3 is CASSQETGNYGYTF. CDR3 DNA sequence: TGCGCCAGCAGCCAAGAAACAGGGAACTATGGCTACACCTTC.

The chain employs TRBV7-9 and TRBJ2-2; D possibly corresponds to TRBD1 (5 bases). The V and J ends lost 6 bases and 4 bases respectively, with 12 bases between them. CDR3 length equals 14 residues. Germline-derived CDR1 and CDR2 are SEHNR and FQNEAQ (reference sequence). Here the CDR3 reads CASSSDSFTGELFF. CDR3 nucleotide sequence: TGTGCCAGCAGTTCCGACAGTTTCACCGGGGAGCTGTTTTTT.